These T cell receptor beta chains were read from a single sample in a study of T cells after yellow fever vaccination. MiXCR, run by TCRdb on the 5' RACE reads, gives a single entry per CDR3 protein. This repertoire shows 250,000 or so distinct CDR3 sequences, about 3.7% found once; its top ten account for 15% to 20%. The starting material was PBMCs, obtained 15 days after the yellow fever booster vaccination. The receptors here all came from a man between 18 and 29 years old who received the YFV17D yellow fever vaccine. The CDR3 runs from the conserved cysteine through the conserved F or W. D genes are given only for firm matches.

d_call,j_call,v_call,cdr3_aa
TRBD2,TRBJ2-3,TRBV6-2/TRBV6-3,CASRSSGGATDTQYF
TRBD2,TRBJ2-5,TRBV12-3/TRBV12-4,CASSLWASGGQETQYF
NA,TRBJ2-7,TRBV10-1,CASSDPADGGLGEQYF
TRBD2,TRBJ2-5,TRBV12-3/TRBV12-4,CASSSRGGLETQYF
TRBD2,TRBJ2-1,TRBV9,CASSVMSGGSSYNEQFF
NA,TRBJ1-5,TRBV7-8,CASSPAHRDPQPQHF
NA,TRBJ1-1,TRBV12-3/TRBV12-4,CASSPLNTEAFF
NA,TRBJ2-3,TRBV20-1,CSAPTSPGTDTQYF
TRBD1,TRBJ1-1,TRBV5-1,CASSGDRGLGEAFF
NA,TRBJ2-3,TRBV5-6,CASSVREADTQYF
TRBD2,TRBJ2-7,TRBV5-6,CASSRPWERGPYEQYF
NA,TRBJ2-7,TRBV20-1,CSAREVLGAVYEQYF
NA,TRBJ1-5,TRBV7-6,CASSLRRDQPQHF
NA,TRBJ2-5,TRBV6-5,CASRTTGTPRETQYF
NA,TRBJ2-2,TRBV12-3/TRBV12-4,CASNPRGGTNTGELFF
NA,TRBJ1-3,TRBV18,CASSPPETPGNTIYF
NA,TRBJ2-7,TRBV7-2,CASRGQASGGSQYEQYF
TRBD1,TRBJ2-7,TRBV7-2,CASSSNRDSYEQYF
TRBD2,TRBJ2-5,TRBV5-5,CASSLVLAGGPEETQYF
NA,TRBJ2-1,TRBV29-1,CSASGTYNEQFF
NA,TRBJ2-4,TRBV2,CASSDWAAKNIQYF
NA,TRBJ1-2,TRBV6-6,CASNKRGGEYGYTF
TRBD1,TRBJ1-2,TRBV27,CASSPQGDGYTF
NA,TRBJ2-7,TRBV12-3/TRBV12-4,CASRYYRGGEQYF
NA,TRBJ1-1,TRBV6-2/TRBV6-3,CASSYGIGRGTEAFF